This T cell receptor beta chain came from a study of blood T cell repertoires in COVID-19. Study overall: T cells, B-cell-depleted T cells, or PBMCs provided the cDNA or gDNA that served as material.

This clone was detected many times. V trimming: 1 base; J trimming: 7 bases; junction bases outside the gene matches: 10. Germline V gene data show CDR1 as MGHRA and CDR2 as YSYEKL. This CDR3 has 15 amino acids. Living in about 25 US areas, the participants were between roughly 18 and 90 years of age. Recovered Cohort 3 donors showed two negative PCRs, clearance, or symptom resolution. Authors' analysis steps: Counts of nucleated cells, estimated from reference gene primer amplification, were obtained. Clones were read by immunoSEQ multiplex PCR, and TCRdb kept only the in-frame ones, dropping some. V and J calls and clone size are those listed in that table; D and trimming were worked out from the DNA. The profile covers almost 250,000 clones, with 85% to 90% appearing a single time and over 4% taken by the ten largest.

The origin of this receptor is a woman in her thirties who had recovered from COVID-19. Sequences were obtained from PBMCs or T cells enriched from blood (not recorded which). The chain uses TRBV4-1 and TRBJ2-7, with 7 bases matching TRBD2. Written as DNA, the CDR3 is TGCGCCAGCAGCCAAGCGGGGACTATTCCTGGAGAGCAGTACTTC. Translation: CASSQAGTIPGEQYF.